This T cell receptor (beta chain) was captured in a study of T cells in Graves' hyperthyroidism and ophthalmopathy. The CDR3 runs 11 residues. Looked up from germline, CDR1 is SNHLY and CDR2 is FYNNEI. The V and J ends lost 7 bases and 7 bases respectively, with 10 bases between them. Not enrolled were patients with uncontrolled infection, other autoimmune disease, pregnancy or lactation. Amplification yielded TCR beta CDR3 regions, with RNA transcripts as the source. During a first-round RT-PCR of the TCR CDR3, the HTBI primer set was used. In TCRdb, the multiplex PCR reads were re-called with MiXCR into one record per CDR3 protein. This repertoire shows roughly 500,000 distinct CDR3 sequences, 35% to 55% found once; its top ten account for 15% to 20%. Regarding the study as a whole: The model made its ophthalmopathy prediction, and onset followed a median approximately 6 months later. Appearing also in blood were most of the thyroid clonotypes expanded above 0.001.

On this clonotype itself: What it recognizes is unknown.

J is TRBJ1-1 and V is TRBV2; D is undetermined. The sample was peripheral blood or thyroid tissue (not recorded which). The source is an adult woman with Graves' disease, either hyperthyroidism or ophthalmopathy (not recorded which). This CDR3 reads CASNEGGEAFF. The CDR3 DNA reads TGTGCCAGCAATGAGGGCGGTGAAGCTTTCTTT.